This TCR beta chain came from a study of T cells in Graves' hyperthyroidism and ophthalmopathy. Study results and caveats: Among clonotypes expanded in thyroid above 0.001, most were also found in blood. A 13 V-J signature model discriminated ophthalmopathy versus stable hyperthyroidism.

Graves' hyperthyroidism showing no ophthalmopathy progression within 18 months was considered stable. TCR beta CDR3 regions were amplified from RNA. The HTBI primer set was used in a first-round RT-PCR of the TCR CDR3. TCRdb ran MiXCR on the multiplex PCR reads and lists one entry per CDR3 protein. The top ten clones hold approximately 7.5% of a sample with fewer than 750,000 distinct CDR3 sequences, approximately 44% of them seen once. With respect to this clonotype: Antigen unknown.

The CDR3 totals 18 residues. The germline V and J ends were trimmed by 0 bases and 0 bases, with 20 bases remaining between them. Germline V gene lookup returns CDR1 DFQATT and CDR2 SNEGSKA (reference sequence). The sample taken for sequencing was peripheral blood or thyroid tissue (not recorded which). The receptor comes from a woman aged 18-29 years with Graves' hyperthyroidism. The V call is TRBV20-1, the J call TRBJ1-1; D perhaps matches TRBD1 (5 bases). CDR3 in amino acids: CSARDRGENLILNTEAFF. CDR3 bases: TGCAGTGCTAGAGATCGGGGGGAGAATCTGATCCTGAACACTGAAGCTTTCTTT.